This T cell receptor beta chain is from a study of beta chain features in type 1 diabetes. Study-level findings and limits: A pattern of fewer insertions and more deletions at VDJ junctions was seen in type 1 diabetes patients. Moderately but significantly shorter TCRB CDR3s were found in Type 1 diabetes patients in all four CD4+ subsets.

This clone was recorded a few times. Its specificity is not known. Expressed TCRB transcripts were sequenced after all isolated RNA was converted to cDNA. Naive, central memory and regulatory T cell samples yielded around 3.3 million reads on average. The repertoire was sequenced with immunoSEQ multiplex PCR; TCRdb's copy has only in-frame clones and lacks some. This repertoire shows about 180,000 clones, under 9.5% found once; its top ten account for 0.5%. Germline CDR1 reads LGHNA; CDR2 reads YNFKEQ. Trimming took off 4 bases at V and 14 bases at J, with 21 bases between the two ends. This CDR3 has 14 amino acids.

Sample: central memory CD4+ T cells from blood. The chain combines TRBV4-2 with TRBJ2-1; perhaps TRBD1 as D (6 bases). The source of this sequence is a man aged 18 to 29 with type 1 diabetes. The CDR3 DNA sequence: TGTGCCAGCAGCCGAATTCCGGGACAATCAGAAGAGTTCTTC. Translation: CASSRIPGQSEEFF.